This T cell receptor (beta chain) comes out of a study of blood T cell repertoires in COVID-19. About the research overall: The United States, Italy and Spain provided the acute and convalescent COVID-19 samples. PBMCs, B-cell-depleted T cells, or T cells provided the cDNA or gDNA that made up the material.

Methods used by the authors: Counts of nucleated cells, estimated from reference gene primer amplification, were obtained. Sequencing used immunoSEQ multiplex PCR; TCRdb keeps in-frame clones, though not all of them. For V, J and clone size, that table is used; D and trimming come from the DNA. The table has approximately 65,000 clones, more than 60% seen once. This clonotype was sampled from a human donor in a cohort sampled during active COVID-19. The sample consisted of peripheral blood.

The DNA of the CDR3 is TGTGCCAGCAGTGGACCCTCGAGGCGGGGTAACTATGGCTACACCTTC. This encodes CASSGPSRRGNYGYTF. The J gene is TRBJ1-2, the V gene TRBV25-1; D ambiguous. Germline-derived CDR1 and CDR2 are MGHDK and SYGVNS. The CDR3 has 16 residues. Between the trimmed V and J ends, which lost 4 bases and 1 base, there was a span of 16 bases.